Following are 11 T cell receptor beta chains from one sample sequenced in a study of shared clonotypes between healthy human individuals. The data were produced by immunoSEQ multiplex PCR, yet TCRdb's version contains in-frame clones alone and is incomplete. The table includes over a million clones, less than 99% detected once. The sample taken for sequencing was naive CD4+ T cells sorted from blood. The subset denotes: CD45RA+ positively selected. The source is a man aged 30 to 45 in good health.

J is TRBJ2-7 and V is TRBV6-1; 8 positions agree with TRBD1. Germline V gene sequence: CDR1 MNHNS, CDR2 SASEGT. Trimming removed 6 bases from V and 3 bases from J; junction bases left unmatched: 7. The CDR3 runs to 14 residues. CDR3 nucleotides: TGTGCCAGCAGGTCCGGGACAGGAGTCTACGAGCAGTACTTC. Translated: CASRSGTGVYEQYF.

The rearrangement joins TRBV10-1 to TRBJ2-3; TRBD1 matches 8 bases. V was pared by 10 bases and J by 1 base, with 7 bases of the junction left unmatched. From germline, CDR1 is WNHNN and CDR2 SYGVQD (reference sequence). The CDR3 is 14 amino acids. CDR3 nucleotides: TGCGCCACCCCGACAGGGGAGGGCACAGATACGCAGTATTTT. Protein: CATPTGEGTDTQYF.

The chain couples TRBV5-6 to TRBJ1-2; 7 nucleotides match TRBD1. Unmatched junction bases numbered 10, after V lost 4 bases and J lost 4 bases. CDR3 length equals 15 residues. Germline V gene lookup returns CDR1 SGHDT and CDR2 YYEEEE. The CDR3 DNA reads as TGTGCCAGCAGCCGGAGACAGGGCCAGACCTATGGCTACACCTTC. Translating gives CASSRRQGQTYGYTF.

As regards this clone: Other DNA sequences of this sample code for an identical CDR3. V is TRBV30 and J is TRBJ1-3, with no clear D. The CDR3 runs to 14 residues. Trimming left V 0 bases short and J 0 bases short, with 6 bases between. Germline V lookup: CDR1 GTSNPN, CDR2 SVGIG (reference sequence). In DNA form, the CDR3 reads TGTGCCTGGAGTGTACGGTCCTCTGGAAACACCATATATTTT. It translates to CAWSVRSSGNTIYF.

This chain joins TRBV4-2 and TRBJ2-7, with 13 bases identical to TRBD2. This CDR3 is built from 19 residues. Germline CDR1 and CDR2: LGHNA and YNFKEQ. V lost 3 bases, J lost 2 bases, and 13 bases stayed unmatched. The CDR3 DNA reads as TGTGCCAGCAGCCAGGAGGCGATAGGGACTAGCGGGAATGCCTACGAGCAGTACTTC. It codes for CASSQEAIGTSGNAYEQYF.

The chain is built from TRBV28 and TRBJ1-1; possible D gene TRBD1, 5 bases. The CDR3 runs to 11 residues. Germline assignment: CDR1 MDHEN and CDR2 SYDVKM. Trimming shortened V by 8 bases and J by 5 bases, and 9 bases separated the two germline ends. CDR3 sequence reads: CASQGATEAFF. As DNA, the CDR3 is TGTGCCAGCCAAGGGGCGACTGAAGCTTTCTTT.

The chain uses TRBV5-6 and TRBJ2-1; 8 nucleotides agree with TRBD1. The junction had 10 bases not matched to a gene; V was cut back by 4 bases and J by 10 bases. Germline V lookup: CDR1 SGHDT, CDR2 YYEEEE. The CDR3 has 14 residues. Here the CDR3 DNA reads TGTGCCAGCAGCATAAATGCAGGGGGCGCAGAGCAGTTCTTC. Encoded protein: CASSINAGGAEQFF.

The chain's CDR3 is CASSPWDTNSGNTIYF. CDR3 DNA sequence: TGTGCCAGCTCACCTTGGGACACCAACTCTGGAAACACCATATATTTT. The chain uses TRBV18 and TRBJ1-3; D is possibly TRBD1 (6 bases). Trimming took off 3 bases at V and 0 bases at J, with 12 bases between the two ends. The CDR3 runs 16 residues. CDR1 KGHSH and CDR2 LQKENI come from the germline V gene.

CDR3 loop: CASSLALSGDYEQYF. The CDR3 DNA reads TGTGCCAGCAGCTTAGCGCTTTCTGGGGACTACGAGCAGTACTTC. The chain uses TRBV7-8 and TRBJ2-7; D gene ambiguous. V lost 0 bases and J lost 3, with 12 bases in between. The CDR3 contains 15 residues. Germline V gene sequence: CDR1 SGHVS, CDR2 FQNEAQ.

This chain uses TRBV19 with TRBJ2-1, with D hard to call. The CDR3 is 12 residues long. From germline, CDR1 is LNHDA and CDR2 SQIVND (reference sequence). Trimming left V 5 bases short and J 7 bases short, with 9 bases between. CDR3 in DNA: TGTGCCAGTAGTGCGACAAGGAATGAGCAGTTCTTC. Translation: CASSATRNEQFF.

This clone was picked up one time. V and J are TRBV10-3 and TRBJ2-3, with D possibly TRBD2 on 6 matching bases. Germline CDR1 reads ENHRY; CDR2 reads SYGVKD. V lost 3 bases to trimming and J lost 1 base, with 14 bases between them. The CDR3 loop spans 16 amino acids. The CDR3 here is CAISDLGGSGTDTQYF. In DNA form, the CDR3 reads TGTGCCATCAGTGACTTGGGGGGAAGTGGCACAGATACGCAGTATTTT.